The clone carrying this TCR beta chain appeared a single time. Its antigen is not known. CD4+CD25+CD127- Tregs, CD4+CD25- non-Tregs, CD4 and CD8 cells were sorted. The sample belongs to a study of Tregs in tolerant kidney transplant recipients. Sequenced by immunoSEQ multiplex PCR; TCRdb stores in-frame clones only, minus some. Altogether under 80,000 clones are present, roughly 85% being singletons, with the ten largest covering around 2.3%. Study findings and constraints: Activated donor B cell expansion appeared to reveal the most relevant donor-specific TCRbeta repertoire. Some patients' samples used different primers over time, so nucleotide sequences weren't comparable. Biological reproducibility was not directly addressed, but technical replication error appeared minimal.

This clonotype originated in a human donor who received a combined kidney and bone marrow transplant. The specimen comprised Tregs from blood, sampled before the transplant.

CDR3 nucleotides: TGTGCCAGCAGGGCCCACGGGGGATATCAGCCCCAGCATTTT. This codes for CASRAHGGYQPQHF. V gene TRBV2 combines with J gene TRBJ1-5; D is possibly TRBD1 (5 bases). The CDR3 spans 14 residues. The germline V and J ends were trimmed by 6 bases and 5 bases, with 14 bases remaining between them. CDR1 SNHLY and CDR2 FYNNEI come from the germline V gene.